The next 2 T cell receptor beta chains were all read from a single sample in a study of shared clonotypes between healthy human individuals. Naivety among CD8 cells was defined by CD45RO negativity and positive CCR7 selection, thereby excluding terminally differentiated effector memory CD45RA+ cells. Profiled with immunoSEQ multiplex PCR; TCRdb holds only in-frame clones, not every one. The sample has about 1,800,000 clones; around 96% are singletons. The sample was naive CD8+ T cells sorted from blood. These receptors came from a man aged 18 to 35 in good health.

The chain couples TRBV27 to TRBJ2-7, with D perhaps given as TRBD1 or TRBD2 (5 bases each). Germline V gives CDR1 MNHEY, CDR2 SMNVEV (reference sequence). This CDR3 has 14 residues. With 6 bases removed from V and 2 bases from J, the gap between germline ends came to 14 bases. CDR3 in amino acids: CASSLGPTTYEQYF. DNA of the CDR3: TGTGCCAGCAGCTTGGGACCGACAACCTACGAGCAGTACTTC.

The rearrangement joins TRBV7-9 to TRBJ1-1; a weak D match, TRBD1 (6 bases). Trimming stripped 7 bases from V and 4 bases from J, with 10 bases between. This CDR3 is 12 amino acids long. Per germline, CDR1 SEHNR and CDR2 FQNEAQ (reference sequence). CDR3 loop: CASITGPTEAFF. The CDR3 coding sequence is TGTGCCAGCATTACAGGGCCCACTGAAGCTTTCTTT. The full variable domain, its missing parts supplied by reference TRBV7-9 and TRBJ1-1, is DTGVSQNPRHKITKRGQNVTFRCDPISEHNRLYWYRQTLGQGPEFLTYFQNEAQLEKSRLLSDRFSAERPKGSFSTLEIQRTEQGDSAMYLCASITGPTEAFFGQGTRLTVV.